Below, 12 T cell receptor beta chains from the same sample are listed, as sequenced in a study of graft-versus-host responses after intestinal transplantation. Sequencing used immunoSEQ multiplex PCR; TCRdb keeps in-frame clones, though not all of them. The sample carries about 60,000 clones, around 86% recorded once. Intraepithelial and lamina propria lymphocytes were released after the graft tissue was processed. Sequences were derived from ileum tissue, sampled approximately 56 weeks after transplant. The receptors here all came from a human patient who received an intestinal transplant, so some T cells may come from the graft donor.

The rearrangement joins TRBV28 to TRBJ2-3; perhaps TRBD2 as D (5 bases). Germline-derived CDR1 and CDR2 are MDHEN and SYDVKM. Trimming left V 6 bases short and J 3 bases short, with 25 bases between. The CDR3 is 18 amino acids. CDR3 in DNA: TGTGCCAGCAGGGGCCGGGGTGATAGTCGAGTTAGGACAGATACGCAGTATTTT. It translates to CASRGRGDSRVRTDTQYF.

This clone was detected only a few times. The rearrangement uses TRBV5-1 and TRBJ1-2, with D possibly matching TRBD1 (5 bases). Trimming took 2 bases from V and 5 from J, leaving 10 bases between them. The CDR3 has 13 residues. Germline V gene lookup returns CDR1 SGHRS and CDR2 YFSETQ. The CDR3 protein is CASSLPGGYGYTF. The DNA of the CDR3 is TGCGCCAGCAGCTTACCCGGGGGGTATGGCTACACCTTC.

The V and J genes are TRBV9 and TRBJ2-7, with D unresolved. V lost 3 bases and J lost 3, with 13 bases in between. This CDR3 region has 14 residues. Germline-derived CDR1 and CDR2 are SGDLS and YYNGEE. The CDR3 region has the DNA TGTGCCAGCAGCGACGGCCTGGGTGGCTACGAGCAGTACTTC. Protein product: CASSDGLGGYEQYF.

The gene calls are TRBV7-8 and TRBJ2-7; 7 bases are shared with TRBD1. Germline lookup yields CDR1 SGHVS and CDR2 FQNEAQ. J was trimmed by 3 bases and V by 5 bases; bases with no gene match: 10. The CDR3 is made up of 15 amino acids. CDR3 nucleotide sequence: TGTGCCAGCAGCGGTCTCGGACAGGACATCTACGAGCAGTACTTC. This encodes CASSGLGQDIYEQYF.

The chain links TRBV28 to TRBJ1-1, with D tentatively TRBD1 (6 bases). CDR1 is MDHEN, CDR2 SYDVKM, per germline. The CDR3 has 14 amino acids. Trimming cost V 8 bases and J 4 bases, with 17 bases left between them. The CDR3 spells CASEGGASSTEAFF. The CDR3 nucleotides read TGTGCCAGCGAGGGGGGGGCTAGCTCCACTGAAGCTTTCTTT.

The CDR3 reads CASGTSGDYEQYF. CDR3 bases: TGTGCCAGCGGGACTAGCGGGGATTACGAGCAGTACTTC. V usage is TRBV6-5 and J usage is TRBJ2-7, with 13 bases matching TRBD2. Germline CDR1 is MNHEY and CDR2 is SVGAGI. V shed 8 bases, J shed 4 bases, and the junction held 2 bases outside the gene matches. CDR3 size: 13 residues.

V is TRBV4-2 and J is TRBJ2-1; D possibly corresponds to TRBD2 (5 bases). Trimming stripped 3 bases from V and 3 bases from J, with 12 bases between. Germline values: CDR1 LGHNA, CDR2 YNFKEQ. There are 15 residues in the CDR3. This CDR3 is CASSQSSSNYNEQFF. The DNA for the CDR3 is TGTGCCAGCAGCCAGTCTTCTAGCAACTACAATGAGCAGTTCTTC.

The chain employs TRBV29-1 and TRBJ2-5, with 7 bases that match TRBD1. CDR3 length: 12 residues. From germline, CDR1 is SQVTM and CDR2 ANQGSEA. Germline trimming cut 4 bases from V and 2 bases from J; bases unmatched to any gene: 1. CDR3 sequence: CSVVTGQETQYF. DNA of the CDR3: TGCAGCGTTGTGACAGGGCAAGAGACCCAGTACTTC. The entire variable domain, with the rest obtained from reference TRBV29-1 and TRBJ2-5, is as follows: SAVISQKPSRDICQRGTSLTIQCQVDSQVTMMFWYRQQPGQSLTLIATANQGSEATYESGFVIDKFPISRPNLTFSTLTVSNMSPEDSSIYLCSVVTGQETQYFGPGTRLLVL.

The chain employs TRBV28 and TRBJ2-7; D uncertain. Trimming left V 3 bases short and J 0 bases short, with 12 bases between. The CDR3 runs to 15 residues. Germline CDR1 reads MDHEN; CDR2 reads SYDVKM. The DNA for the CDR3 is TGTGCCAGCAGTTTGAACTGGGGTCACTCCTACGAGCAGTACTTC. Protein product: CASSLNWGHSYEQYF.

The chain is built from TRBV15 and TRBJ2-3, with a possible D match to TRBD2 (6 bases). The V end was cut by 3 bases, the J end by 2 bases, with 12 bases between. CDR3 size: 15 residues. The germline CDR1 and CDR2 sequences are LNHNV and YYDKDF (reference sequence). The CDR3 region is CATSREGLDTDTQYF. The CDR3 DNA sequence: TGTGCCACCAGCAGGGAGGGGCTAGACACAGATACGCAGTATTTT.

As concerns this clone: One junction end disagrees with the germline gene, perhaps due to a read error. The chain uses TRBV5-1 and TRBJ2-7; D is possibly TRBD2 (7 bases). The germline CDR1 and CDR2 sequences are SGHRS and YFSETQ. CDR3 length equals 13 residues. This CDR3 reads CASSLDDGGPPGF. The CDR3 DNA reads as TGCGCCAGCAGCTTGGATGACGGGGGGCCCCCCGGCTTC.

The table lists this clone with a count of one. The J gene is TRBJ1-1, the V gene TRBV25-1, with D perhaps matching TRBD1 (5 bases). The CDR3 spans 16 residues. The V gene's germline CDR1 is MGHDK and CDR2 SYGVNS. The V end was cut by 0 bases, the J end by 1 base, with 12 bases between. The CDR3 spells CASSEYGGAPNTEAFF. In DNA form, the CDR3 reads TGTGCCAGCAGTGAATACGGTGGGGCCCCGAACACTGAAGCTTTCTTT.